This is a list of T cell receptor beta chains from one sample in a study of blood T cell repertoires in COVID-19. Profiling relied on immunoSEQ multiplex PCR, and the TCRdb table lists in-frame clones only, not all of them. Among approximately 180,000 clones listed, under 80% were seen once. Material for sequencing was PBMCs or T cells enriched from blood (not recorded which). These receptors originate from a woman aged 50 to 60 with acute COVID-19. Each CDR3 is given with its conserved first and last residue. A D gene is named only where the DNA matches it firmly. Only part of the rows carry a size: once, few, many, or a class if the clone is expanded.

cdr3_aa: CASSFGEQETQYF; cdr3_nt: TGTGCCAGCAGTTTCGGGGAGCAAGAGACCCAGTACTTC; clone_size: .; j_call: TRBJ2-5; d_call: .; v_call: TRBV28
cdr3_aa: CASSVGTGAGPEAFF; cdr3_nt: TGTGCCAGCAGCGTAGGGACAGGGGCAGGACCCGAAGCTTTCTTT; clone_size: .; j_call: TRBJ1-1; d_call: TRBD1; v_call: TRBV9
cdr3_aa: CASSSTGETSPLHF; cdr3_nt: TGCGCCAGCAGCTCGACAGGGGAAACTTCACCCCTCCACTTT; clone_size: .; j_call: TRBJ1-6; d_call: TRBD1; v_call: TRBV5-1
cdr3_aa: CASSSGLGADTQYF; cdr3_nt: TGTGCCAGCAGCTCGGGACTAGGAGCAGATACGCAGTATTTT; clone_size: .; j_call: TRBJ2-3; d_call: TRBD2; v_call: TRBV11-2
cdr3_aa: CASSQGEWGVGNSPLHF; cdr3_nt: TGCGCCAGCAGCCAAGGGGAATGGGGGGTGGGTAATTCACCCCTCCACTTT; clone_size: .; j_call: TRBJ1-6; d_call: .; v_call: TRBV4-3
cdr3_aa: CASSPRGGANEKLFF; cdr3_nt: TGTGCCAGTAGCCCACGGGGGGGTGCCAATGAAAAACTGTTTTTT; clone_size: .; j_call: TRBJ1-4; d_call: .; v_call: TRBV19
cdr3_aa: CSATRLDTQYF; cdr3_nt: TGCAGTGCTACTAGACTAGATACGCAGTATTTT; clone_size: .; j_call: TRBJ2-3; d_call: .; v_call: TRBV20-1
cdr3_aa: CASSRQSANYGYTF; cdr3_nt: TGTGCCAGCAGTAGACAGTCAGCTAACTATGGCTACACCTTC; clone_size: .; j_call: TRBJ1-2; d_call: .; v_call: TRBV27
cdr3_aa: CASSPEDRASYNEQFF; cdr3_nt: TGTGCCAGCAGCCCGGAAGACAGGGCATCCTACAATGAGCAGTTCTTC; clone_size: .; j_call: TRBJ2-1; d_call: TRBD1; v_call: TRBV5-6
cdr3_aa: CASSLVAGGHNEQFF; cdr3_nt: TGCGCCAGCAGCTTGGTAGCGGGGGGCCACAATGAGCAGTTCTTC; clone_size: few; j_call: TRBJ2-1; d_call: TRBD2; v_call: TRBV5-1
cdr3_aa: CASSPWTGPNYGYTF; cdr3_nt: TGTGCCAGCAGCCCCTGGACAGGGCCAAACTATGGCTACACCTTC; clone_size: once; j_call: TRBJ1-2; d_call: TRBD1; v_call: TRBV9
cdr3_aa: CASSLTQGAPNTEAFF; cdr3_nt: TGTGCCAGCAGTCTCACACAGGGGGCTCCGAACACTGAAGCTTTCTTT; clone_size: .; j_call: TRBJ1-1; d_call: TRBD1; v_call: TRBV28
cdr3_aa: CASSESGGYGYTF; cdr3_nt: TGTGCCAGCAGTGAATCCGGGGGTTATGGCTACACCTTC; clone_size: few; j_call: TRBJ1-2; d_call: .; v_call: TRBV25-1
cdr3_aa: CATHGGGGINEQFF; cdr3_nt: TGTGCCACCCACGGGGGCGGGGGGATAAATGAGCAGTTCTTC; clone_size: .; j_call: TRBJ2-1; d_call: TRBD2; v_call: TRBV28